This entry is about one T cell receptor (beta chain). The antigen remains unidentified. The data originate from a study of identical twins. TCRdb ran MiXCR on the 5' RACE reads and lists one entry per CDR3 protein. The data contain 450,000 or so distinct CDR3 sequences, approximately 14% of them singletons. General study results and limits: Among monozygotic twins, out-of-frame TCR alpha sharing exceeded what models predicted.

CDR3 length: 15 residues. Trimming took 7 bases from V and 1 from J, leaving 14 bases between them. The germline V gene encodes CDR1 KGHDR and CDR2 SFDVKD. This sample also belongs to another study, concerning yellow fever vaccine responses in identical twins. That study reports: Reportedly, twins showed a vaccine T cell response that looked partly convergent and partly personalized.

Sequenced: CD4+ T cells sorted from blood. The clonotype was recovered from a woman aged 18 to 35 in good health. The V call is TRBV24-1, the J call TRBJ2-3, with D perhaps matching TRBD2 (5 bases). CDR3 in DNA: TGTGCCACCAGGGAAGGGAGCCTACGCACAGATACGCAGTATTTT. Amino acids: CATREGSLRTDTQYF.